The T cell receptor (beta chain) under discussion was sequenced for a study of blood T cell repertoires in COVID-19. At the level of the study: PBMCs, B-cell-depleted T cells, or T cells were the source of the cDNA or gDNA that made up the material.

The CDR3 extends over 14 amino acids. Looked up from germline, CDR1 is PRHDT and CDR2 is FYEKMQ (reference sequence). V was shortened by 2 bases and J by 3 bases, with 7 bases between the two germline ends. Living in 24 US areas, the participants were between about 18 and 95 years of age. Assay: immunoSEQ multiplex PCR; the TCRdb copy retains only in-frame clones and omits some. The top ten clones hold 4.5% to 7% of a sample with about 140,000 clones, roughly 84% of them seen once. What was sequenced was PBMCs or T cells enriched from blood (not recorded which). The clonotype originates from a man aged 35 to 55 with acute COVID-19. V and J are TRBV13 and TRBJ1-4, with D hard to call. Written as DNA, the CDR3 is TGTGCCAGCAGCTTACTCGGGGCTAATGAAAAACTGTTTTTT. It specifies CASSLLGANEKLFF.